One sample yielded the 17 T cell receptor beta chains listed below, sequenced in a study of response to subunit inactivated influenza vaccine. TCRdb called the RT-PCR reads again in MiXCR, with one record for every CDR3 protein. The data hold 500,000 to 600,000 distinct CDR3 sequences, with approximately 10% observed a single time. Here the sequenced sample was PBMCs from blood, taken on the day of vaccination. These receptors were collected from a man aged 45 to 65 who received an inactivated influenza vaccine.

This clonotype has a handful of counts. The chain employs TRBV12-3 or TRBV12-4 and TRBJ1-1, with TRBD1 matching 7 bases. CDR3 length equals 14 residues. The ends lost 8 bases at V and 5 bases at J; junction bases unmatched: 11. The CDR3 region is CASRTTDRVTEAFF. The DNA for the CDR3 is TGTGCCAGCCGAACCACCGACAGGGTGACTGAAGCTTTCTTT.

The V gene is TRBV25-1, the J gene TRBJ1-1, with D unclear. The V and J ends lost 6 bases and 5 bases respectively, with 13 bases between them. Germline assignment: CDR1 MGHDK and CDR2 SYGVNS. This CDR3 has 13 residues. The chain's CDR3 is CASSLRRGTEAFF. In DNA form, the CDR3 reads TGTGCCAGCAGCCTCCGGCGTGGGACTGAAGCTTTCTTT.

This clonotype was detected many times. The CDR3 DNA follows: TGTGCCAGCAGCTTAGCAGGGGTGGGCACAGATACGCAGTATTTT. Encoded protein: CASSLAGVGTDTQYF. The rearrangement joins TRBV7-6 to TRBJ2-3, with D maybe TRBD1 (5 bases). CDR1 is SGHVS and CDR2 is FNYEAQ in the germline V gene. Trimming cost V 0 bases and J 1 base, with 8 bases left between them. The CDR3 is 15 amino acids.

The chain recombines TRBV7-2 with TRBJ1-3; 7 bases are shared with TRBD1. This CDR3 spans 17 amino acids. Germline CDR1 and CDR2: SGHTA and FQGNSA. V trimming: 5 bases; J trimming: 1 base; junction bases outside the gene matches: 11. The CDR3 nucleotides read TGTGCCAGCAGCCCCGTCGGGACAGCGGATTCTGGAAACACCATATATTTT. Its protein is CASSPVGTADSGNTIYF.

This clonotype was found a few times. The V call is TRBV18, the J call TRBJ2-5; no firm D call. This CDR3 comprises 15 residues. V dropped 1 base and J dropped 2 bases, with 11 bases sitting between them. Germline values: CDR1 KGHSH, CDR2 LQKENI. The chain's CDR3 is CASSPLGIQQETQYF. CDR3 in DNA: TGTGCCAGCTCACCACTAGGAATACAGCAAGAGACCCAGTACTTC. The full variable domain, in which reference TRBV18 and TRBJ2-5 provide the parts outside the CDR3, is NAGVMQNPRHLVRRRGQEARLRCSPMKGHSHVYWYRQLPEEGLKFMVYLQKENIIDESGMPKERFSAEFPKEGPSILRIQQVVRGDSAAYFCASSPLGIQQETQYFGPGTRLLVL.

The gene calls are TRBV10-3 and TRBJ2-1; the match to TRBD2 covers 7 bases. CDR3 length: 15 amino acids. The V and J ends lost 6 bases and 7 bases, in that order; junction bases with no gene match: 12. Germline lookup yields CDR1 ENHRY and CDR2 SYGVKD. In DNA form, the CDR3 reads TGTGCCATCAGACCACACAGCGGGGCGGAGAATGAGCAGTTCTTC. This codes for CAIRPHSGAENEQFF.

Only a few counts were recorded for this clonotype. The rearrangement joins TRBV21-1 to TRBJ1-5. TRBV21-1 is a recognized pseudogene. CDR3 length equals 16 residues. CDR3 loop: CASSKTAVYSNQPQHF. CDR3 DNA: TGTGCCAGCAGCAAAACTGCGGTCTATAGCAATCAGCCCCAGCATTTT.

This clonotype was seen many times. V usage is TRBV29-1 and J usage is TRBJ2-1; 8 nucleotides align to TRBD2. The CDR3 is 14 amino acids. The germline V gene has CDR1 SQVTM and CDR2 ANQGSEA. Germline trimming cut 1 base from V and 8 bases from J; bases unmatched to any gene: 7. This chain's CDR3 is CSVEGIAGLDEQFF. CDR3 nucleotides: TGCAGCGTTGAAGGGATAGCGGGACTGGATGAGCAGTTCTTC.

There are many counts of this clonotype. The chain is built from TRBV7-9 and TRBJ2-7; D unresolved. Trimming stripped 0 bases from V and 7 bases from J, with 13 bases between. The CDR3 has 14 residues. Per the germline V gene, CDR1 is SEHNR and CDR2 is FQNEAQ (reference sequence). The CDR3 region has the DNA TGTGCCAGCAGCTTAGCGGGTTACCCGAAAGAGCAGTACTTC. This translates into CASSLAGYPKEQYF.

This clonotype was counted at least ten times. J is TRBJ2-7 and V is TRBV20-1; 9 positions agree with TRBD2. This CDR3 spans 14 amino acids. J lost 6 bases, V lost 5 bases, and 11 bases had no gene match. Germline V CDR1 and CDR2: DFQATT, SNEGSKA (reference sequence). In DNA, the CDR3 is TGCAGTGCTGATTTTAGCGGGAGCAAGGGCGAGCAGTACTTC. Encoded protein: CSADFSGSKGEQYF.

This clonotype was picked up many times. The chain joins TRBV7-9 to TRBJ1-2, with TRBD1 matching 9 bases. The CDR3 covers 12 residues. Germline V CDR1 and CDR2: SEHNR, FQNEAQ (reference sequence). With V trimmed by 4 bases and J by 7 bases, 1 base remained unmatched. This CDR3 is CASSWDRAGYTF. The CDR3 nucleotides read TGTGCCAGCAGCTGGGACAGGGCTGGCTACACCTTC.

In its sample, this clonotype was seen many times. The CDR3 protein is CSVWDLAVSNTQYF. The DNA of the CDR3 is TGCAGCGTCTGGGATTTAGCTGTTTCAAATACGCAGTATTTT. J is TRBJ2-3 and V is TRBV29-1; no clear D. V shed 6 bases and J shed 7 bases, with 20 bases lying between them. CDR3 length: 14 residues. The germline V gene encodes CDR1 SQVTM and CDR2 ANQGSEA.

This clonotype was seen a handful of times. This chain joins TRBV4-1 and TRBJ1-5, with D tentatively TRBD1 (5 bases). This CDR3 is built from 15 residues. Deletions cut 1 base from V and 6 bases from J, with 13 bases between. Per the germline V gene, CDR1 is MGHRA and CDR2 is YSYEKL. CDR3 in amino acids: CASSQVSREAQPQHF. The CDR3 DNA is TGCGCCAGCAGCCAAGTTTCCAGGGAGGCTCAGCCCCAGCATTTT.

This clonotype was counted ten times or more. The chain joins TRBV28 to TRBJ2-7; TRBD2 aligns across 12 bases. There are 15 residues in the CDR3. Germline lookup yields CDR1 MDHEN and CDR2 SYDVKM. V was pared by 6 bases and J by 7 bases, with 10 bases of the junction left unmatched. In DNA form, the CDR3 reads TGTGCCAGCAGGTTAGCTCTAGCGGGAGGGCGAGAGCAGTACTTC. Translating it yields CASRLALAGGREQYF.

The chain carries TRBV27 and TRBJ2-5; D could derive from TRBD1 or TRBD2 (5 bases each). V shed 2 bases and J shed 5 bases, with 18 bases lying between them. The CDR3 sequence is 16 residues long. CDR1 MNHEY and CDR2 SMNVEV come from the germline V gene (reference sequence). The DNA of the CDR3 is TGTGCCAGCAGTTTAAAGCCAGGGAGTCGCGGCGAGACCCAGTACTTC. Its protein product is CASSLKPGSRGETQYF.

This clonotype was picked up many times. This chain uses TRBV9 with TRBJ2-3; 11 bases match TRBD1. The junction had 3 bases not matched to a gene; V was cut back by 3 bases and J by 3 bases. The V gene's germline CDR1 is SGDLS and CDR2 YYNGEE. The CDR3 is 15 amino acids. DNA of the CDR3: TGTGCCAGCAGCGGCCGGGACAGGGGGACAGATACGCAGTATTTT. Encoded protein: CASSGRDRGTDTQYF. Based on the CDR3 plus reference TRBV9 and TRBJ2-3, the full variable domain is DSGVTQTPKHLITATGQRVTLRCSPRSGDLSVYWYQQSLDQGLQFLIQYYNGEERAKGNILERFSAQQFPDLHSELNLSSLELGDSALYFCASSGRDRGTDTQYFGPGTRLTVL.

CDR3 sequence: CASSLGTGSWDTQYF. In DNA form, the CDR3 reads TGTGCCAGCAGTCTCGGGACAGGGTCGTGGGATACGCAGTATTTT. This sequence joins TRBV27 and TRBJ2-3; 9 nucleotides line up with TRBD1. CDR3 length: 15 residues. CDR1 and CDR2 from the germline V gene are MNHEY and SMNVEV (reference sequence). After removal of 5 bases from V and 6 bases from J, the junction contained 9 bases not matched to a gene.